The 16 T cell receptor beta chains given below trace back to one sample, sequenced in a study of blood T cell repertoires in COVID-19. Sequenced by immunoSEQ multiplex PCR; TCRdb stores in-frame clones only, minus some. The sample includes about 230,000 clones, about 84% of them seen just once. Sequenced sample: peripheral blood. These receptors came from a woman aged 80 or older with acute or convalescent COVID-19.

By sample fraction, this clone is medium-sized. The rearrangement uses TRBV4-2 and TRBJ1-3, with TRBD1 identical over 8 bases. V shed 3 bases, J shed 4 bases, and the junction held 8 bases outside the gene matches. The CDR3 is made up of 16 amino acids. Germline CDR1 and CDR2: LGHNA and YNFKEQ. DNA of the CDR3: TGTGCCAGCAGCCATGATACAGGGGGAATGGGAAACACCATATATTTT. Its translation: CASSHDTGGMGNTIYF.

This rearrangement joins TRBV9 to TRBJ2-1, with D possibly matching TRBD2 (7 bases). This CDR3 region has 16 residues. Germline loops: CDR1 SGDLS, CDR2 YYNGEE. The germline V and J ends were trimmed by 0 bases and 8 bases, with 18 bases remaining between them. Here the CDR3 reads CASSVEIGGPPHEQFF. The CDR3 DNA sequence: TGTGCCAGCAGCGTAGAGATCGGGGGGCCCCCACATGAGCAGTTCTTC. The complete variable domain, with remaining parts taken from reference TRBV9 and TRBJ2-1, reads DSGVTQTPKHLITATGQRVTLRCSPRSGDLSVYWYQQSLDQGLQFLIQYYNGEERAKGNILERFSAQQFPDLHSELNLSSLELGDSALYFCASSVEIGGPPHEQFFGPGTRLTVL.

In this sample, this clone is medium-sized. The chain combines TRBV5-6 with TRBJ2-1, with D possibly matching TRBD2 (5 bases). Germline values: CDR1 SGHDT, CDR2 YYEEEE. CDR3 size: 13 residues. Deletions cut 0 bases from V and 8 bases from J, with 9 bases between. The CDR3 bases are TGTGCCAGCAGCTTGGCCCTAGCTCATGAGCAGTTCTTC. This gives the protein CASSLALAHEQFF.

The chain joins TRBV5-4 to TRBJ1-6, with 7 positions matching TRBD1. Germline CDR1 and CDR2: SGHNT and YYREEE (reference sequence). V lost 4 bases, J lost 7 bases, and 11 bases stayed unmatched. CDR3 length: 16 amino acids. In DNA, the CDR3 is TGTGCCAGCAGCCTGACTCAGACAGGGCCCAATTCACCCCTCCACTTT. Amino acids: CASSLTQTGPNSPLHF. Full variable domain (outside the CDR3, taken from reference TRBV5-4 and TRBJ1-6): ETGVTQSPTHLIKTRGQQVTLRCSSQSGHNTVSWYQQALGQGPQFIFQYYREEENGRGNFPPRFSGLQFPNYSSELNVNALELDDSALYLCASSLTQTGPNSPLHFGNGTRLTVT.

The V gene is TRBV5-6, the J gene TRBJ2-1; possible D gene TRBD2, 5 bases. The CDR3 runs 13 residues. Per germline, CDR1 SGHDT and CDR2 YYEEEE. Trimming removed 4 bases at V and 12 bases at J, with 17 bases between. CDR3 region: CASSPESGPRQFF. DNA for the CDR3: TGTGCCAGCAGCCCGGAAAGCGGACCTAGGCAGTTCTTC.

This chain uses TRBV2 with TRBJ2-5; 14 bases agree with TRBD2. J was trimmed by 5 bases and V by 5 bases; bases with no gene match: 7. This CDR3 is 16 amino acids long. The germline V gene encodes CDR1 SNHLY and CDR2 FYNNEI. The CDR3 DNA reads TGTGCCAGCAGTCCCCGGACTAGCGGGAGGACGGAGACCCAGTACTTC. Its translation is CASSPRTSGRTETQYF.

V is TRBV27 and J is TRBJ2-7; 7 nucleotides line up with TRBD2. The CDR3 totals 14 residues. Germline V lookup: CDR1 MNHEY, CDR2 SMNVEV (reference sequence). V lost 6 bases to trimming and J lost 2 bases; unmatched junction nucleotides: 7. The CDR3 loop is CASRQLAPTYEQYF. The DNA of the CDR3 is TGTGCCAGCAGGCAACTAGCGCCAACCTACGAGCAGTACTTC.

The chain carries TRBV5-4 and TRBJ2-5, with D perhaps matching TRBD2 (5 bases). V lost 1 base and J lost 2, with 15 bases in between. CDR1 SGHNT and CDR2 YYREEE come from the germline V gene (reference sequence). The CDR3 has 16 amino acids. For the CDR3, the DNA is TGTGCCAGCAGCTTGATAGGCGGAGGCTTACAAGAGACCCAGTACTTC. It translates to CASSLIGGGLQETQYF.

This chain uses TRBV18 with TRBJ1-4, with D perhaps matching TRBD1 (5 bases). Germline assignment: CDR1 KGHSH and CDR2 LQKENI. Trimming took 5 bases from V and 0 from J, leaving 10 bases between them. The CDR3 is 15 amino acids. The CDR3 spells CASSSSGSTNEKLFF. The CDR3 nucleotides are TGTGCCAGCTCATCATCAGGGTCAACTAATGAAAAACTGTTTTTT. Variable domain in full (rest from reference TRBV18 and TRBJ1-4): NAGVMQNPRHLVRRRGQEARLRCSPMKGHSHVYWYRQLPEEGLKFMVYLQKENIIDESGMPKERFSAEFPKEGPSILRIQQVVRGDSAAYFCASSSSGSTNEKLFFGSGTQLSVL.

This chain links TRBV5-1 with TRBJ2-7, with 10 bases that match TRBD1. This CDR3 is 15 amino acids long. The trim removed 4 bases at V and 2 bases at J, leaving 6 bases unmatched. The germline CDR1 and CDR2 sequences are SGHRS and YFSETQ. The DNA of the CDR3 is TGCGCCAGCAGCAATGACAGGGGGCGCGCCTACGAGCAGTACTTC. Translated, it gives CASSNDRGRAYEQYF.

The genes are TRBV30 and TRBJ2-5; unclear D gene. V was pared by 3 bases and J by 4 bases, with 9 bases between. CDR1 and CDR2 from the germline V gene are GTSNPN and SVGIG (reference sequence). There are 12 residues in the CDR3. The CDR3 protein is CAWSPTGETQYF. CDR3 in DNA: TGTGCCTGGAGCCCCACGGGAGAGACCCAGTACTTC.

This clone was counted between two and nine times. This chain uses TRBV5-1 with TRBJ1-3; D is possibly TRBD1 (6 bases). The CDR3 loop spans 18 amino acids. The V gene's germline CDR1 is SGHRS and CDR2 YFSETQ. The V end lost 1 base, the J end lost 0 bases, and 17 bases lay between the germline ends. DNA for the CDR3: TGCGCCAGCAGCTTGATGGACAGTGTTTTAGTCTCTGGAAACACCATATATTTT. Translated, it gives CASSLMDSVLVSGNTIYF.

This clone was seen more than once but under ten times. The chain links TRBV4-1 to TRBJ2-1, with TRBD1 identical over 10 bases. V was clipped by 5 bases and J by 2 bases; unmatched bases: 9. Germline CDR1 MGHRA, CDR2 YSYEKL. The CDR3 is 17 residues long. Here the CDR3 DNA reads TGCGCCAGCAGCTCATCCGGGACAGGGGTCACCTACAATGAGCAGTTCTTC. Protein: CASSSSGTGVTYNEQFF.

This chain joins TRBV30 and TRBJ2-7, with TRBD2 matching over 14 bases. V was pared by 0 bases and J by 4 bases, with 5 bases of the junction left unmatched. The CDR3 covers 16 residues. Germline CDR1 GTSNPN, CDR2 SVGIG (reference sequence). The CDR3 sequence: CAWSVRGTSGRYEQYF. Written as DNA, the CDR3 is TGTGCCTGGAGTGTACGCGGGACTAGCGGGAGATACGAGCAGTACTTC.

The genes are TRBV20-1 and TRBJ1-1; TRBD1 matches at 7 bases. Germline-derived CDR1 and CDR2 are DFQATT and SNEGSKA (reference sequence). This CDR3 has 11 residues. V shed 6 bases and J 5 bases; nucleotides not matched to a gene: 3. CDR3 sequence (DNA): TGCAGTGCAATCAGGGGGACTGAAGCTTTCTTT. Translating gives CSAIRGTEAFF.

The genes are TRBV5-6 and TRBJ1-6; D is uncertain. The CDR3 has 16 residues. The germline CDR1 and CDR2 sequences are SGHDT and YYEEEE. V lost 4 bases, J lost 7 bases, and 18 bases lay in between. The DNA of the CDR3 is TGTGCCAGCAGCCGTGGTCCACCAGGCTTAAATTCACCCCTCCACTTT. This encodes CASSRGPPGLNSPLHF.